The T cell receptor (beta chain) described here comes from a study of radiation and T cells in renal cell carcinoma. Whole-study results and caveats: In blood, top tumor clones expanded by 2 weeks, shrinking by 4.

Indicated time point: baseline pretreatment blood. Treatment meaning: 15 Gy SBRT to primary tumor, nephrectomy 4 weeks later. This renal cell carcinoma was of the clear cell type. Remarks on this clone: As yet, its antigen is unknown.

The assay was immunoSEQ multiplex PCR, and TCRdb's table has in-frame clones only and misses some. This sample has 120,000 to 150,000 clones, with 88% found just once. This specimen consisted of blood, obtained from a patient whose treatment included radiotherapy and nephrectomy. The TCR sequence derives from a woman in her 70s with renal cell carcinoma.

In DNA form, the CDR3 reads TGTGCCAGCAGCGCGCGACTAGCGGGGATCGAGACCCAGTACTTC. Translating it yields CASSARLAGIETQYF. The chain couples TRBV9 to TRBJ2-5, with 11 bases identical to TRBD2. Germline V lookup: CDR1 SGDLS, CDR2 YYNGEE. V was clipped by 3 bases and J by 5 bases; unmatched bases: 6. The CDR3 is 15 residues long.